The rows below give T cell receptor beta chains drawn from one sample of a study of cytomegalovirus exposure and HLA in healthy donors. Sequencing was performed with immunoSEQ multiplex PCR; in TCRdb, only in-frame clones are kept and a portion is missing. The sample yields about 96,000 clones, approximately 72% seen once. Sequencing was performed on PBMCs. These receptors were collected from a woman between 70 and 85 years old in good health and CMV-seropositive. The CDR3 runs from the conserved cysteine through the conserved F or W. Fields, in order: V gene, D gene, J gene, clone size, CDR3 protein, CDR3 DNA. D genes are given only for firm matches. The size of a clone is reported for some rows only, either as once, few or many, or as a class for expanded clones.

TRBV7-9,TRBD2,TRBJ2-1,NA,CASSGTSGRDNEQFF,TGTGCCAGCAGCGGCACTAGCGGGAGGGACAATGAGCAGTTCTTC
TRBV11-2,TRBD1,TRBJ1-1,few,CASSQDQGARTEAFF,TGTGCCAGCAGCCAAGATCAGGGGGCGCGGACTGAAGCTTTCTTT
TRBV9,NA,TRBJ1-2,NA,CASSLEWGGYTF,TGTGCCAGCAGCCTGGAATGGGGCGGCTACACCTTC
TRBV10-2,NA,TRBJ1-5,NA,CASSESGGRQPQHF,TGCGCCAGCAGTGAGTCGGGGGGGCGTCAGCCCCAGCATTTT
TRBV6-4,NA,TRBJ1-1,NA,CASSLTGDTEAFF,TGTGCCAGCAGCCTCACGGGGGACACTGAAGCTTTCTTT
TRBV2,NA,TRBJ2-1,NA,CASSLAHEQFF,TGTGCCAGCAGCTTGGCACATGAGCAGTTCTTC
TRBV10-3,NA,TRBJ1-5,NA,CASAGGTNQPQHF,TGTGCCTCGGCCGGGGGGACTAATCAGCCCCAGCATTTT
TRBV10-3,TRBD1,TRBJ1-2,NA,CAITPRTGNAGYTF,TGTGCCATCACCCCGAGGACAGGGAACGCTGGCTACACCTTC
TRBV19,TRBD1,TRBJ2-3,once,CASSRDRGTDTQYF,TGTGCCAGTAGTAGGGACAGGGGCACAGATACGCAGTATTTT
TRBV6-5,TRBD1,TRBJ1-5,NA,CASSRQGGNLQHF,TGTGCCAGCAGCCGACAGGGGGGCAACCTCCAGCATTTT
TRBV21-1,NA,TRBJ1-1,NA,CASSKGSGRTEAFF,TGTGCCAGCAGCAAGGGTTCAGGGAGGACTGAAGCTTTCTTT
TRBV7-6,TRBD1,TRBJ1-4,NA,CASSLRQGGTNEKLFF,TGTGCCAGCAGCTTAAGACAGGGGGGTACTAATGAAAAACTGTTTTTT
TRBV5-1,TRBD2,TRBJ2-3,once,CASSLGLAAPGDTRYF,TGCGCCAGCAGCTTGGGACTAGCGGCTCCTGGGGATACGCGGTATTTT
TRBV5-1,TRBD1,TRBJ1-2,NA,CASSLEGQGVGYTF,TGCGCCAGCAGCTTGGAAGGACAGGGGGTTGGCTACACCTTC
TRBV19,NA,TRBJ2-1,NA,CASSMNSGNEQFF,TGTGCCAGTAGTATGAACTCCGGCAATGAGCAGTTCTTC
TRBV5-1,TRBD2,TRBJ2-2,NA,CASSFQGLAGGTGELFF,TGCGCCAGCAGCTTCCAGGGACTAGCGGGGGGGACCGGGGAGCTGTTTTTT
TRBV7-6,TRBD2,TRBJ2-7,NA,CASSSSTGTSGRYEQYF,TGTGCCAGCAGCTCATCCACCGGGACTAGCGGGAGATACGAGCAGTACTTC
TRBV5-1,NA,TRBJ1-4,NA,CASSGGNSNFGEKLFF,TGCGCCAGCAGCGGCGGGAACAGTAACTTCGGTGAAAAACTGTTTTTT
TRBV6-5,TRBD1,TRBJ1-4,NA,CASRGTENEKLFF,TGTGCCAGCAGAGGGACAGAGAATGAAAAACTGTTTTTT
TRBV5-4,NA,TRBJ2-1,once,CASSWETPANEQFF,TGTGCCAGCAGCTGGGAGACCCCGGCCAATGAGCAGTTCTTC
TRBV5-1,NA,TRBJ2-3,NA,CASSLGGGADTQYF,TGCGCCAGCAGCTTGGGGGGGGGCGCAGATACGCAGTATTTT
TRBV11-1,TRBD1,TRBJ2-5,NA,CASRLGQGMVDF,TGTGCCAGCAGATTGGGACAGGGCATGGTCGACTTC
TRBV11-2,TRBD1,TRBJ2-7,NA,CASSFTAGTGWSSYEQYF,TGTGCCAGCAGCTTCACCGCCGGGACAGGGTGGAGCTCCTACGAGCAGTACTTC
TRBV9,NA,TRBJ1-1,NA,CASSVGGRATEAFF,TGTGCCAGCAGCGTAGGGGGGCGAGCCACTGAAGCTTTCTTT
TRBV6-1,NA,TRBJ2-2,NA,CASKNPGDTGELFF,TGTGCCAGCAAGAACCCAGGGGACACCGGGGAGCTGTTTTTT
TRBV10-3,TRBD1,TRBJ2-1,NA,CAISEGWDRAFWYYNEQFF,TGTGCCATCAGTGAAGGGTGGGACAGGGCTTTTTGGTACTACAATGAGCAGTTCTTC
TRBV19,TRBD2,TRBJ2-1,NA,CASSIMVLAPYNEQFF,TGTGCCAGTAGTATAATGGTACTAGCGCCATACAATGAGCAGTTCTTC
TRBV5-1,TRBD1,TRBJ1-2,NA,CASSRTGLESGGYTF,TGCGCCAGCAGCCGGACAGGGTTGGAATCGGGTGGCTACACCTTC
TRBV28,TRBD2,TRBJ2-5,few,CASTIGTMQETQYF,TGTGCCAGCACCATAGGGACTATGCAAGAGACCCAGTACTTC
TRBV7-3,TRBD1,TRBJ2-7,NA,CASSPGQGVGEQYF,TGTGCCAGCAGCCCCGGACAGGGAGTGGGAGAGCAGTACTTC
TRBV5-1,NA,TRBJ2-7,NA,CASSLEVIGGAYEQYF,TGCGCCAGCAGCTTGGAGGTTATTGGGGGGGCATACGAGCAGTACTTC
TRBV10-3,TRBD1,TRBJ2-7,NA,CAIEGQGNFYEQYF,TGTGCCATCGAGGGACAGGGGAATTTTTACGAGCAGTACTTC
TRBV6-5,NA,TRBJ1-3,once,CASSYTGLPGNTIYF,TGTGCCAGCAGTTACACAGGCCTTCCGGGAAACACCATATATTTT
TRBV6-5,NA,TRBJ2-1,few,CARLFDPSSYNEQFF,TGTGCCAGATTATTCGATCCTAGCTCCTACAATGAGCAGTTCTTC
TRBV4-2,TRBD1,TRBJ1-3,NA,CASSQDKGQGFTIYF,TGTGCCAGCAGCCAAGATAAGGGACAGGGGTTCACCATATATTTT
TRBV7-9,TRBD2,TRBJ2-3,NA,CASSSRAGGRRGTDTQYF,TGTGCCAGCAGCTCGCGAGCGGGGGGGAGACGCGGCACAGATACGCAGTATTTT
TRBV7-9,NA,TRBJ1-1,NA,CASSLDGGGAFF,TGTGCCAGCAGCTTAGACGGGGGGGGAGCTTTCTTT
TRBV5-6,NA,TRBJ2-2,NA,CASRLVGQREYTGELFF,TGTGCCAGCAGATTGGTGGGACAAAGAGAGTACACCGGGGAGCTGTTTTTT
TRBV11-2,TRBD1,TRBJ2-7,NA,CASRLLGDSTYEQYF,TGTGCCAGCAGACTATTAGGGGACAGTACCTACGAGCAGTACTTC
TRBV6-5,TRBD1,TRBJ2-7,NA,CASSSQGVREQYF,TGTGCCAGCAGTTCTCAGGGGGTGAGGGAGCAGTACTTC
TRBV19,NA,TRBJ1-4,NA,CASSITGRATNEKLFF,TGTGCCAGTAGTATAACAGGGAGGGCAACTAATGAAAAACTGTTTTTT
TRBV28,TRBD1,TRBJ1-5,NA,CASTALGQFNQPQHF,TGTGCCAGCACCGCTCTGGGACAGTTCAATCAGCCCCAGCATTTT
TRBV27,NA,TRBJ2-7,once,CASSLTNGIYEQYF,TGTGCCAGCAGTTTAACCAACGGGATTTACGAGCAGTACTTC
TRBV5-6,NA,TRBJ2-1,NA,CASSWGGGDEQFF,TGTGCCAGCAGCTGGGGTGGGGGCGATGAGCAGTTCTTC
TRBV5-6,TRBD2,TRBJ2-1,NA,CASSRTSGEQFF,TGTGCCAGCAGCAGGACTAGCGGTGAGCAGTTCTTC
TRBV18,NA,TRBJ2-6,few,CASSPRQESSGANVLTF,TGTGCCAGCTCACCCCGACAGGAGTCCTCTGGGGCCAACGTCCTGACTTTC
TRBV5-6,TRBD1,TRBJ1-5,NA,CASSLRGQGRKPQHF,TGTGCCAGCAGCTTAAGGGGACAGGGGAGGAAGCCCCAGCATTTT
TRBV7-2,NA,TRBJ1-6,NA,CASSFVQGTGSPLHF,TGTGCCAGCAGCTTCGTACAGGGTACGGGTTCACCCCTCCACTTT
TRBV11-1,TRBD2,TRBJ2-5,NA,CASSLVGSGGARETQYF,TGTGCCAGCAGCTTAGTAGGTAGCGGGGGGGCCCGTGAGACCCAGTACTTC
TRBV6-1,NA,TRBJ1-5,few,CASKEVVFSNQPQHF,TGTGCCAGCAAAGAGGTGGTATTTAGCAATCAGCCCCAGCATTTT
TRBV19,NA,TRBJ1-2,NA,CASSIYRDYGYTF,TGTGCCAGTAGTATTTACAGGGACTATGGCTACACCTTC